This entry describes one T cell receptor beta chain. Antigen: not known. This sample is drawn from a study of T-cell memory formation after mild COVID-19. Germline V gene sequence: CDR1 SGHTA, CDR2 FQGTGA. This CDR3 region has 15 residues. The germline V and J ends were trimmed by 5 bases and 4 bases, with 15 bases remaining between them. Using its own MiXCR run on the 5' RACE reads, TCRdb lists one record per CDR3 protein. The table records some 300,000 distinct CDR3 sequences, approximately 22% of them present only once. Whole-study findings and limits: Among clones contracting day 15 to 85, CD4/CD8 was balanced, whereas later expanders leaned CD4+. A subset of responding clones appeared in pre-infection memory, suggesting cross-reactive memory joined. Unconfirmed was the SARS-CoV-2 specificity of second-wave clones that peaked on day 37. Contracting CD4+ clones were located mainly in CM and EM, and CD8+ clones in EMRA.

The TCR originated in a man between 18 and 29 years old who had mild COVID-19 (a few samples of this study predate the infection). Cell type and time point are not known. The material sequenced was PBMCs or a T cell subset sorted from them (not recorded which). The chain links TRBV7-3 to TRBJ2-1, with D possibly TRBD1 on 6 matching bases. CDR3 sequence: CASSRSRQAYNEQFF. The CDR3 bases are TGTGCCAGCAGCCGGAGCCGACAGGCTTACAATGAGCAGTTCTTC.